The clone carrying this TCR beta chain is medium-sized within its sample. Its antigen remains unknown. These data come from a study of T cell repertoires in aging, cancer and after chemotherapy. Turning to the study itself: Patients with chronic lymphocytic leukemia were sampled before and after fludarabine- or bendamustine-based chemotherapy. Regarding the study as a whole: In cancer patients, declining TCR diversity with age involved lost richness and lost evenness. Lymphoid organ infiltration in hematological cancer patients may impair thymic emigration or peripheral T cell expansion.

Multiplex touch-down PCR with TRB-A/B primers amplified rearranged V-D-J TRB sequences. TCRdb re-called the multiplex PCR reads with MiXCR, one entry per CDR3 protein. Of approximately 540 distinct CDR3 sequences in the sample, approximately 24% were seen once. The CDR3 spans 13 residues. Trimming left V 3 bases short and J 1 base short, with 9 bases between. Germline CDR1 GTSNPN, CDR2 SVGIG (reference sequence). Peripheral blood genomic DNA, not sorted cells or RNA, was the template. The source of this sequence is a human donor with a blood cancer. The chain has TRBV30 and TRBJ1-1; D remains ambiguous. Source material: blood. CDR3 coding DNA: TGTGCCTGGAGCGAGCTATCGAACACTGAAGCTTTCTTT. Its protein is CAWSELSNTEAFF.